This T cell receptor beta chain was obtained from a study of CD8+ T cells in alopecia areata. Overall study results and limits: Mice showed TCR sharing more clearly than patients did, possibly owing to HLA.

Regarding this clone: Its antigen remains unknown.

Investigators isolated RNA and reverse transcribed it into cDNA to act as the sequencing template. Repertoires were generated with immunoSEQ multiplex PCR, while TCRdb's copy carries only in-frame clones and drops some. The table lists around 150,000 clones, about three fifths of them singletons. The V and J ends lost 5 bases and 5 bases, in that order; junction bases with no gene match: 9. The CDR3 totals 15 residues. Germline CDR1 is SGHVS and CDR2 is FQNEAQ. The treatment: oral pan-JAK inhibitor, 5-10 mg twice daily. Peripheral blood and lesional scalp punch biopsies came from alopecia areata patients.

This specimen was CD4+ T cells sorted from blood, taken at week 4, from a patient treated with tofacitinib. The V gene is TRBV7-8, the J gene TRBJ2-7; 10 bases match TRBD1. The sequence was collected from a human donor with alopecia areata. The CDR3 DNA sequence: TGTGCCAGCAGCACACCGGGACAGGGGTTCCACGAGCAGTACTTC. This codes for CASSTPGQGFHEQYF.